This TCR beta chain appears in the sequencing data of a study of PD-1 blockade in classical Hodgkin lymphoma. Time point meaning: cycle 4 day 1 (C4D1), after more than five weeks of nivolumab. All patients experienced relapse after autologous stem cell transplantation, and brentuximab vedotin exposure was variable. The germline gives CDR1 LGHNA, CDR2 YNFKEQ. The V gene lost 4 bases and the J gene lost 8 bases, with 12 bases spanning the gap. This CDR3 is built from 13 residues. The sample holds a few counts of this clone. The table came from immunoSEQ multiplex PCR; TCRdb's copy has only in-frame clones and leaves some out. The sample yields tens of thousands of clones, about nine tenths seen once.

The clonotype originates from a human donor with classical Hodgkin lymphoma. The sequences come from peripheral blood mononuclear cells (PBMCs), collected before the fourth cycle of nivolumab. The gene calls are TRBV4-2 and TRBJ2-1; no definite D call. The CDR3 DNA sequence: TGTGCCAGCAGCCGGAGTAACTGGGATGAGCAGTTCTTC. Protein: CASSRSNWDEQFF.